This entry lists 20 T cell receptor beta chains sequenced from one sample in a study of CD8+ T cells in alopecia areata. TCR sequencing used cDNA made by reverse transcription of extracted RNA. Assay: immunoSEQ multiplex PCR; the TCRdb copy retains only in-frame clones and omits some. The table shows roughly 170,000 clones, with around three fifths occurring only once. Treatment of the sample: oral pan-JAK inhibitor, 5-10 mg twice daily. Material: CD8+ T cells sorted from blood, obtained at week 24, from a patient treated with tofacitinib. The receptors were sampled from a human donor with alopecia areata.

This clone was counted once. The chain joins TRBV2 to TRBJ1-4, with 8 positions matching TRBD1. V lost 5 bases to trimming and J lost 4 bases; unmatched junction nucleotides: 3. The CDR3 covers 14 residues. Per germline, CDR1 SNHLY and CDR2 FYNNEI. Here the CDR3 DNA reads TGTGCCAGCAGTTTACAGGGGGATAATGAAAAACTGTTTTTT. Translation: CASSLQGDNEKLFF.

This clone was counted between two and nine times. The chain links TRBV5-6 to TRBJ2-7; TRBD1 matches at 12 bases. The germline V gene has CDR1 SGHDT and CDR2 YYEEEE. The CDR3 sequence is 18 residues long. V lost 3 bases and J lost 2; bases outside the gene matches: 12. Here the CDR3 reads CASSSTGQGAPRAYEQYF. For the CDR3, the DNA is TGTGCCAGCAGCTCCACGGGACAGGGGGCACCAAGGGCCTACGAGCAGTACTTC.

Here the CDR3 DNA reads TGTGCCAGCAGCTCAGGGGGGTTATCCTACGAGCAGTACTTC. Translated: CASSSGGLSYEQYF. The chain joins TRBV5-6 to TRBJ2-7; TRBD1 is a possible D gene (7 bases). Deletions cut 3 bases from V and 1 base from J, with 11 bases between. Germline lookup yields CDR1 SGHDT and CDR2 YYEEEE. This CDR3 spans 14 amino acids.

This chain links TRBV5-1 with TRBJ2-4, with unresolved D. Germline V gene sequence: CDR1 SGHRS, CDR2 YFSETQ. There are 14 residues in the CDR3. V was pared by 2 bases and J by 0 bases, with 6 bases between. The CDR3 sequence is CASSLTLAKNIQYF. In nucleotides, the CDR3 is TGCGCCAGCAGCTTAACACTAGCCAAAAACATTCAGTACTTC.

The chain has TRBV20-1 and TRBJ2-7; D remains unclear. Germline V gives CDR1 DFQATT, CDR2 SNEGSKA (reference sequence). The V gene lost 6 bases and the J gene lost 3 bases, with 9 bases spanning the gap. The CDR3 has 11 amino acids. The DNA of the CDR3 is TGCAGTGCATTGGCAAACTACGAGCAGTACTTC. Its translation is CSALANYEQYF.

This clone was counted many times. This sequence joins TRBV19 and TRBJ1-1, with D hard to call. The CDR3 has 13 amino acids. The germline CDR1 and CDR2 sequences are LNHDA and SQIVND (reference sequence). The V end was cut by 2 bases, the J end by 1 base, with 5 bases between. CDR3 sequence (DNA): TGTGCCAGTAGTATAACCGAGAACACTGAAGCTTTCTTT. Its translation: CASSITENTEAFF.

This sequence joins TRBV27 and TRBJ2-1; 9 bases fit TRBD2. CDR1 is MNHEY and CDR2 is SMNVEV in the germline V gene (reference sequence). This CDR3 comprises 15 residues. J lost 1 base, V lost 5 bases, and 3 bases had no gene match. CDR3 bases: TGTGCCAGCAGTCGCGGGGGGGCGTCCTACAATGAGCAGTTCTTC. It encodes CASSRGGASYNEQFF.

The J gene is TRBJ1-1, the V gene TRBV7-9; D remains ambiguous. Looked up from germline, CDR1 is SEHNR and CDR2 is FQNEAQ (reference sequence). The ends were cut back, 5 bases at V and 7 bases at J, with 11 bases in the middle. CDR3 length: 12 residues. CDR3 region: CASSDYTVEAFF. DNA of the CDR3: TGTGCCAGCAGCGACTACACGGTTGAAGCTTTCTTT.

The table lists this clone with a few counts. The chain is built from TRBV5-4 and TRBJ2-1, with D tentatively TRBD2 (5 bases). Between the trimmed V and J ends, which lost 0 bases and 5 bases, there was a span of 9 bases. CDR1 and CDR2 from the germline V gene are SGHNT and YYREEE (reference sequence). The CDR3 is 14 amino acids. The CDR3 region is CASSLALGDNEQFF. CDR3 bases: TGTGCCAGCAGCTTGGCCCTCGGGGACAATGAGCAGTTCTTC.

The chain is built from TRBV13 and TRBJ1-3, with a tentative D call TRBD1 (6 bases). Germline CDR1 reads PRHDT; CDR2 reads FYEKMQ (reference sequence). This CDR3 is 16 amino acids long. Trimming shortened V by 4 bases and J by 4 bases, and 17 bases separated the two germline ends. CDR3 coding DNA: TGTGCCAGCAGCTCAAAGCTGGCAGGGGAGGGAAACACCATATATTTT. Protein product: CASSSKLAGEGNTIYF.

The gene calls are TRBV11-2 and TRBJ2-3; D tentatively fits TRBD1 or TRBD2 (5 bases each). In germline, CDR1 is SGHAT, CDR2 FQNNGV. CDR3 size: 13 residues. V was cut by 6 bases and J by 5 bases, with 12 bases left in between. CDR3 sequence reads: CASREGPGDTQYF. CDR3 nucleotides: TGTGCCAGCAGAGAGGGGCCGGGAGATACGCAGTATTTT.

This sequence joins TRBV5-6 and TRBJ1-6, with 8 bases aligning to TRBD1. The CDR3 consists of 14 residues. V dropped 2 bases and J dropped 10; count of bases not matched to a gene: 5. Germline V gene lookup returns CDR1 SGHDT and CDR2 YYEEEE. This CDR3 is CASSFGRGRSPLHF. CDR3 DNA: TGTGCCAGCAGCTTCGGCAGGGGGCGGTCACCCCTCCACTTT.

This clone was detected only a few times. The V and J genes are TRBV2 and TRBJ2-3; the match to TRBD2 covers 8 bases. CDR1 and CDR2 (germline): SNHLY, FYNNEI. Trimming cost V 10 bases and J 7 bases; bases outside gene matches: 16. CDR3 size: 15 residues. The DNA of the CDR3 is TGTGCCACCACCGGCCCGGGGACTAGGGGGAATACGCAGTATTTT. This sequence encodes CATTGPGTRGNTQYF.

This clone was observed a few times. The chain combines TRBV9 with TRBJ1-1; unclear D gene. The CDR3 has 9 residues. V was cut by 6 bases and J by 9 bases, with 6 bases left in between. CDR1 and CDR2 (germline): SGDLS, YYNGEE. The CDR3 nucleotides read TGTGCCAGCACCTCTAAAGCTTTCTTT. Amino acids: CASTSKAFF. The complete variable domain, with remaining parts taken from reference TRBV9 and TRBJ1-1, reads DSGVTQTPKHLITATGQRVTLRCSPRSGDLSVYWYQQSLDQGLQFLIQYYNGEERAKGNILERFSAQQFPDLHSELNLSSLELGDSALYFCASTSKAFFGQGTRLTVV.

This clone was seen only a few times. The sample contains more than one DNA sequence encoding this CDR3. The chain is built from TRBV27 and TRBJ2-5, with D perhaps matching TRBD2 (6 bases). The V and J ends lost 1 base and 4 bases respectively, with 7 bases between them. This CDR3 has 13 amino acids. Germline CDR1 is MNHEY and CDR2 is SMNVEV (reference sequence). CDR3 amino acids: CASSLWGGETQYF. The CDR3 bases are TGTGCCAGCAGTTTATGGGGAGGAGAGACCCAGTACTTC.

The V and J genes are TRBV30 and TRBJ2-1, with TRBD2 as a possible D gene (5 bases). CDR1 GTSNPN and CDR2 SVGIG come from the germline V gene (reference sequence). V shed 3 bases and J shed 5 bases, with 11 bases lying between them. The length of the CDR3 is 13 residues. The CDR3 DNA reads TGTGCCTGGAGGGAGGCGACTCACAATGAGCAGTTCTTC. Translated: CAWREATHNEQFF.

The chain uses TRBV7-9 and TRBJ2-1; tentative D call: TRBD1 (6 bases). The germline gives CDR1 SEHNR, CDR2 FQNEAQ (reference sequence). The CDR3 covers 14 residues. With 5 bases removed from V and 9 bases from J, the gap between germline ends came to 17 bases. The CDR3 region has the DNA TGTGCCAGCAGCGCCGCCCAGGGGAGTAGTGAGCAGTTCTTC. Amino acids: CASSAAQGSSEQFF.

J is TRBJ1-2 and V is TRBV30; D call uncertain. V was shortened by 0 bases and J by 3 bases, with 11 bases between the two germline ends. Germline CDR1 is GTSNPN and CDR2 is SVGIG (reference sequence). The CDR3 has 14 residues. The CDR3 DNA reads TGTGCCTGGAGTGTAAACACTTTATACTATGGCTACACCTTC. The encoded protein is CAWSVNTLYYGYTF. Variable domain in full (rest from reference TRBV30 and TRBJ1-2): SQTIHQWPATLVQPVGSPLSLECTVEGTSNPNLYWYRQAAGRGLQLLFYSVGIGQISSEVPQNLSASRPQDRQFILSSKKLLLSDSGFYLCAWSVNTLYYGYTFGSGTRLTVV.

The chain uses TRBV4-2 and TRBJ1-5; a possible D gene is TRBD1 (6 bases). V lost 3 bases and J 0 bases, leaving 15 bases between the germline ends. Germline CDR1 reads LGHNA; CDR2 reads YNFKEQ. This CDR3 is 17 amino acids long. The CDR3 region has the DNA TGTGCCAGCAGCCATACGACAGGAGAAAATAGCAATCAGCCCCAGCATTTT. It is translated as CASSHTTGENSNQPQHF.

V and J are TRBV10-3 and TRBJ2-1, with TRBD2 matching over 10 bases. V shed 3 bases, J shed 10 bases, and the junction held 15 bases outside the gene matches. Germline loops: CDR1 ENHRY, CDR2 SYGVKD. The CDR3 sequence is 17 residues long. The CDR3 is CAISDTRVVAGGQEQFF. For the CDR3, the DNA is TGTGCCATCAGTGATACGAGGGTGGTAGCGGGGGGCCAGGAGCAGTTCTTC.